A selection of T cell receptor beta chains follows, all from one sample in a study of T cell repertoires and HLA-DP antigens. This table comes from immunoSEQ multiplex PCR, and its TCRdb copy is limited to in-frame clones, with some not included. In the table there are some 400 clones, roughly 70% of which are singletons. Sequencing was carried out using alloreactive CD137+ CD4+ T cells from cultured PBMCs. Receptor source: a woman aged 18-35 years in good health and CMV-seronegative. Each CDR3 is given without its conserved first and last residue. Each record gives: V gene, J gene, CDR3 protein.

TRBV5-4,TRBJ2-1,ASSSGLAIINEQF
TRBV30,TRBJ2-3,AWRAGFTDTQY
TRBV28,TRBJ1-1,ASSLRGGTEAF
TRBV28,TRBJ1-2,ASRRGGYGYT
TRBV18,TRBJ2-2,ASSPRGGTNTGELF
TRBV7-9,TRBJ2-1,ASSLGASGRTIIYNEQF
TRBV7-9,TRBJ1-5,ASSLSGQGRQPQH
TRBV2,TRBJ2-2,ASRQGIGTGELF
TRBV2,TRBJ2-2,ASSVTANTGELF
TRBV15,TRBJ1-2,ATSSIGPYGYT
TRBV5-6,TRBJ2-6,ASNLSNSQSRANVLT
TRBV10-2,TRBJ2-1,ASSDPSVFLYNEQF
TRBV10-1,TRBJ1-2,ASSRILSRKTYGYT
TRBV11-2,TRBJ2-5,ASSSLRDRVRTQY
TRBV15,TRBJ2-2,ATSGAGPVGAGELF
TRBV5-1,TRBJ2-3,ASRYIRTNGVSTDTQY
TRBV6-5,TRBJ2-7,ASSYWTGGYEQY